This is a list of T cell receptor beta chains from one sample in a study of Tregs in tolerant kidney transplant recipients. Sequencing was performed with immunoSEQ multiplex PCR; in TCRdb, only in-frame clones are kept and a portion is missing. The sample lists about 50,000 clones, approximately 89% seen once, with about 16% in the top ten. Sequences were derived from CD8+ T cells from blood (PBMCs), sampled 12 months after the transplant. The receptors were gathered from a human patient who received a combined kidney and bone marrow transplant. Some T cells may be graft donor cells. CDR3s include the opening cysteine and the closing phenylalanine or tryptophan. Each record gives: D gene, V gene, CDR3 protein. The D gene is left open where the match is weak.

d_gene: TRBD2; v_gene: TRBV27; CDR3aa: CASLKLAGATDTQYF
d_gene: TRBD2; v_gene: TRBV9; CDR3aa: CASSVGDSGSTDTQYF
d_gene: TRBD2; v_gene: TRBV27; CDR3aa: CASSTGTSANRQYF
d_gene: NA; v_gene: TRBV4-1; CDR3aa: CASSQDRGISYEQYF
d_gene: TRBD1; v_gene: TRBV5-1; CDR3aa: CASSSPGQGLYEQYF
d_gene: TRBD2; v_gene: TRBV5-6; CDR3aa: CASSLGGLAALIGDEQYF
d_gene: TRBD2; v_gene: TRBV28; CDR3aa: CASSGRGFDHTDTQYF
d_gene: NA; v_gene: TRBV21-1; CDR3aa: CASSATGGTEAFF
d_gene: TRBD2; v_gene: TRBV18; CDR3aa: CASSTTGLGSSLDTQYF
d_gene: TRBD2; v_gene: TRBV7-6; CDR3aa: CASSLASGAYNEQFF
d_gene: NA; v_gene: TRBV6-5; CDR3aa: CATKTEVAGNTIYF
d_gene: NA; v_gene: TRBV4-2; CDR3aa: CASSQVTLVRQETQYF
d_gene: TRBD1; v_gene: TRBV5-8; CDR3aa: CASSPTGGGTDTQYF
d_gene: NA; v_gene: TRBV4-1; CDR3aa: CASSQEGRGYEQYF
d_gene: TRBD1; v_gene: TRBV30; CDR3aa: CAWSVMDRDNSPLHF
d_gene: TRBD1; v_gene: TRBV14; CDR3aa: CASSQDNRGIFGYTF
d_gene: NA; v_gene: TRBV6-5; CDR3aa: CASSGAPNIQYF
d_gene: NA; v_gene: TRBV19; CDR3aa: CASSISDSEAYEQYF
d_gene: NA; v_gene: TRBV6-5; CDR3aa: CASSYVTGGHGYTF
d_gene: TRBD2; v_gene: TRBV7-2; CDR3aa: CASSPDGLAGGGTDTQYF
d_gene: NA; v_gene: TRBV7-9; CDR3aa: CASSLGTSSYEQYF
d_gene: NA; v_gene: TRBV9; CDR3aa: CASSPDQGVKNIQYF
d_gene: TRBD1; v_gene: TRBV7-7; CDR3aa: CASSPRPRMVGQATYEQYF
d_gene: TRBD1; v_gene: TRBV19; CDR3aa: CASSWTGHGYTF
d_gene: NA; v_gene: TRBV7-9; CDR3aa: CASSLGAQDGYTF
d_gene: TRBD2; v_gene: TRBV11-1; CDR3aa: CASSPVAGGADNEQFF
d_gene: NA; v_gene: TRBV2; CDR3aa: CASSGGTDTQYF
d_gene: NA; v_gene: TRBV5-6; CDR3aa: CASSQGFPGNTIYF
d_gene: TRBD2; v_gene: TRBV11-3; CDR3aa: CASSAVGLAGGPDTQYF
d_gene: TRBD2; v_gene: TRBV13; CDR3aa: CASGAGGPLETQYF
d_gene: NA; v_gene: TRBV7-2; CDR3aa: CASSLDQGPGGYTF
d_gene: NA; v_gene: TRBV20-1; CDR3aa: CSARDQETQYF